Each of the 22 T cell receptor beta chains below was sequenced from the same sample in a study of shared clonotypes between healthy human individuals. Assay: immunoSEQ multiplex PCR; the TCRdb copy retains only in-frame clones and omits some. Among about 500,000 clones, 70% to 80% were seen once, and the ten largest hold around 11%. Sequencing was carried out using PBMCs. Source of these receptors: a woman in her thirties or forties in good health. Some clones in this sample may be carry-over from other donors' samples.

Details on this clone: Since a much larger clone is just one base distant, this may be a read error. This CDR3 is also generated by other DNA sequences in the sample. CDR3 protein: CAWSDGLWCHRGAVF. The CDR3 region has the DNA TGCGCCTGGAGCGACGGACTTTGGTGCCACCGGGGAGCTGTTTTT. The chain recombines TRBV30 with TRBJ2-2, with D possibly TRBD2 on 5 matching bases. CDR3 size: 15 residues. CDR1 GTSNPN and CDR2 SVGIG come from the germline V gene (reference sequence).

The chain combines TRBV29-1 with TRBJ2-7; 8 bases agree with TRBD1. The J segment lost 6 bases and the V segment lost 7 bases, leaving 11 bases of the junction unmatched. Germline-derived CDR1 and CDR2 are SQVTM and ANQGSEA. The CDR3 sequence is 13 residues long. The CDR3 DNA follows: TGCAGCGCCAACAGGGGGGCTGGGGGCGAGCAGTACTTC. Translated: CSANRGAGGEQYF.

The V gene is TRBV6-1, the J gene TRBJ2-7, with a possible D match to TRBD1 (6 bases). Trimming stripped 4 bases from V and 2 bases from J, with 12 bases between. The CDR3 has 14 residues. The germline gives CDR1 MNHNS, CDR2 SASEGT. The CDR3 sequence: CASSGGDRPYEQYF. In DNA form, the CDR3 reads TGTGCCAGCAGTGGGGGTGACAGGCCCTACGAGCAGTACTTC.

J is TRBJ2-7 and V is TRBV5-4; 10 bases align to TRBD2. The CDR3 consists of 18 residues. Germline V CDR1 and CDR2: SGHNT, YYREEE (reference sequence). Trimming at V came to 1 base and at J to 0 bases, leaving 10 bases not matched to a gene. The CDR3 reads CASSLRLASGRGSYEQYF. The CDR3 bases are TGTGCCAGCAGCTTGCGTTTGGCTAGCGGGAGAGGCTCCTACGAGCAGTACTTC. The full variable domain, its missing parts supplied by reference TRBV5-4 and TRBJ2-7, is ETGVTQSPTHLIKTRGQQVTLRCSSQSGHNTVSWYQQALGQGPQFIFQYYREEENGRGNFPPRFSGLQFPNYSSELNVNALELDDSALYLCASSLRLASGRGSYEQYFGPGTRLTVT.

V is TRBV7-2 and J is TRBJ2-1; 7 bases agree with TRBD2. This CDR3 is 13 amino acids long. The junction had 4 bases not matched to a gene; V was cut back by 3 bases and J by 8 bases. Germline CDR1 reads SGHTA; CDR2 reads FQGNSA. The CDR3 loop is CASSFRTSDEQFF. In DNA, the CDR3 is TGTGCCAGCAGCTTCCGGACTAGTGATGAGCAGTTCTTC.

The chain combines TRBV18 with TRBJ2-2; D perhaps matches TRBD2 (6 bases). This CDR3 is built from 13 residues. Per the germline V gene, CDR1 is KGHSH and CDR2 is LQKENI. V dropped 6 bases and J dropped 7 bases, with 12 bases sitting between them. The CDR3 DNA follows: TGTGCCAGCTCCTCCGGACTACACGGGGAGCTGTTTTTT. It encodes CASSSGLHGELFF.

There are a few counts of this clone. At one end the junction does not follow the germline gene, possibly because of a read error. The rearrangement joins TRBV7-2 to TRBJ1-3; D ambiguous. CDR3 length: 16 residues. Germline CDR1 and CDR2: SGHTA and FQGNSA. The CDR3 DNA reads as TGTGCCAGCAGCTTTACCGGTGCCCTAACTGGAAACACCATACATTTT. Translating it yields CASSFTGALTGNTIHF. Full variable domain (missing parts from reference TRBV7-2 and TRBJ1-3): GAGVSQSPSNKVTEKGKDVELRCDPISGHTALYWYRQSLGQGLEFLIYFQGNSAPDKSGLPSDRFSAERTGGSVSTLTIQRTQQEDSAVYLCASSFTGALTGNTIHFGEGSWLTVV.

Comment on this clone: A far more abundant clone sits one base away, making this likely a read error. Other DNA sequences in this specimen translate into the identical CDR3. The gene calls are TRBV2 and TRBJ2-7; no firm D call. Trimming pared 3 bases from V and 4 bases from J, leaving 10 bases between. The CDR3 consists of 13 residues. Germline V lookup: CDR1 SNHLY, CDR2 FYNNEI. The CDR3 sequence: CASSDRQPYEQYF. The CDR3 DNA reads as TGTGCCAGCAGTGATAGGCAGCCTTACGAGCAGTACTTC.

This clone appeared a single time. A much larger clone differs by one base, so this may be a read error. V usage is TRBV10-3 and J usage is TRBJ1-1, with 7 bases matching TRBD1. J lost 3 bases, V lost 4 bases, and 5 bases had no gene match. This CDR3 region has 14 residues. Germline V CDR1 and CDR2: ENHRY, SYGVKD. The CDR3 DNA reads TGTGCCATCAGTGTAGGCAGGGGGGACACTGAAGCTTTCTTT. It encodes CAISVGRGDTEAFF.

The rearrangement joins TRBV2 to TRBJ2-7; D is unclear. CDR1 and CDR2 (germline): SNHLY, FYNNEI. V lost 5 bases and J 3 bases, leaving 11 bases between the germline ends. The CDR3 extends over 13 amino acids. As DNA, the CDR3 is TGTGCCAGCAGTCCACCGGGTCTCTACGAGCAGTACTTC. It is translated as CASSPPGLYEQYF.

In DNA, the CDR3 is TGTGCCAGCAGCCTTACGATATGGGGTGAGTCGGGTCTCAACACTGAAGCTTTCTTT. It yields the protein CASSLTIWGESGLNTEAFF. This chain uses TRBV4-2 with TRBJ1-1; no firm D call. This CDR3 spans 19 amino acids. CDR1 LGHNA and CDR2 YNFKEQ come from the germline V gene. Deletions cut 4 bases from V and 2 bases from J, with 26 bases between.

This clone was seen a single time. The chain links TRBV9 to TRBJ2-7, with D hard to call. Trimming left V 0 bases short and J 6 bases short, with 13 bases between. The germline gives CDR1 SGDLS, CDR2 YYNGEE. The CDR3 length is 14 residues. CDR3 amino acids: CASSVGGTTTEQYF. DNA of the CDR3: TGTGCCAGCAGCGTAGGAGGTACTACCACCGAGCAGTACTTC.

J is TRBJ1-2 and V is TRBV2; 11 bases align to TRBD1. The CDR3 is 16 amino acids. V was pared by 6 bases and J by 4 bases, with 10 bases of the junction left unmatched. Germline lookup yields CDR1 SNHLY and CDR2 FYNNEI. The CDR3 protein is CASRGGTGGEGYGYTF. CDR3 bases: TGTGCCAGCAGAGGCGGGACAGGGGGAGAGGGCTATGGCTACACCTTC.

This clone was counted only a few times. The chain links TRBV28 to TRBJ2-2; TRBD1 or TRBD2 may be the D gene (5 bases each). The CDR3 spans 15 residues. From germline, CDR1 is MDHEN and CDR2 SYDVKM. The V end lost 8 bases, the J end lost 1 base, and 14 bases lay between the germline ends. The CDR3 coding sequence is TGTGCCAGCGGATCCCCGGGACGGAACACCGGGGAGCTGTTTTTT. Translated, it gives CASGSPGRNTGELFF. The full variable domain, with the rest looked up from reference TRBV28 and TRBJ2-2, is DVKVTQSSRYLVKRTGEKVFLECVQDMDHENMFWYRQDPGLGLRLIYFSYDVKMKEKGDIPEGYSVSREKKERFSLILESASTNQTSMYLCASGSPGRNTGELFFGEGSRLTVL.

This clone was detected once. The rearrangement links TRBV28 to TRBJ2-7; 8 nucleotides align to TRBD1. CDR1 and CDR2 (germline): MDHEN, SYDVKM. The V gene end was trimmed by 2 bases and the J gene end by 5 bases; junction bases not matched to a gene: 5. The CDR3 is made up of 14 amino acids. The CDR3 is CASSLEGQVNEQYF. In DNA, the CDR3 is TGTGCCAGCAGTTTAGAGGGACAGGTCAACGAGCAGTACTTC.

This clone was seen only once. The same CDR3 can be traced to other DNA sequences in this sample. V is TRBV28 and J is TRBJ1-2, with D possibly TRBD1 on 5 matching bases. Germline loops: CDR1 MDHEN, CDR2 SYDVKM. The CDR3 is 13 amino acids. The V gene lost 7 bases and the J gene lost 4 bases, with 13 bases spanning the gap. CDR3 nucleotides: TGTGCCAGCACTGCAGGGCAACTCTATGGCTACACCTTC. Translation: CASTAGQLYGYTF.

The V and J genes are TRBV28 and TRBJ2-7, with TRBD1 identical over 8 bases. CDR3 length: 15 amino acids. V gave up 6 bases and J gave up 2 bases; unmatched junction bases: 9. Germline V CDR1 and CDR2: MDHEN, SYDVKM. The CDR3 here is CASRKPGQGTYEQYF. In nucleotides, the CDR3 is TGTGCCAGCAGGAAACCCGGACAGGGAACCTACGAGCAGTACTTC.

This clone has only a few counts. This chain connects TRBV28 to TRBJ1-3; D uncertain. This CDR3 comprises 12 residues. Trimming removed 5 bases from V and 4 bases from J, with 6 bases in between. Germline V lookup: CDR1 MDHEN, CDR2 SYDVKM. The CDR3 loop reads CASSNSGNTIYF. The DNA for the CDR3 is TGTGCCAGCAGTAATTCGGGAAACACCATATATTTT.

CDR3 sequence: CASSLSRATGDDGYTF. The CDR3 nucleotides are TGTGCCAGCAGCTTGTCCCGTGCGACAGGGGATGATGGCTACACCTTC. This chain links TRBV5-4 with TRBJ1-2; TRBD1 aligns across 8 bases. V shed 1 base and J 6 bases; nucleotides not matched to a gene: 11. Germline assignment: CDR1 SGHNT and CDR2 YYREEE (reference sequence). This CDR3 spans 16 amino acids.

CDR3 in DNA: TGCGCCAGCAGCTTAGCGACAGGGGGAAACACCGGGGAGCTGTTTTTT. Amino acids: CASSLATGGNTGELFF. The chain employs TRBV5-1 and TRBJ2-2; 9 bases are shared with TRBD1. The CDR3 runs to 16 residues. The V and J ends lost 2 bases and 2 bases, in that order; junction bases with no gene match: 4. Germline CDR1 SGHRS, CDR2 YFSETQ.

The chain couples TRBV16 to TRBJ2-7; 12 bases agree with TRBD2. CDR1 is KGHSY, CDR2 FQNENV, per germline. The CDR3 length is 18 residues. V lost 3 bases, J lost 7 bases, and 16 bases stayed unmatched. CDR3 protein: CASSHSKGASGRAGEQYF. CDR3 in DNA: TGTGCCAGCAGCCATTCCAAGGGAGCTAGCGGGAGGGCCGGGGAGCAGTACTTC.

As to this clone: Sequence at one end of the junction differs from germline and may be a read error. The V call is TRBV10-3, the J call TRBJ1-5, with TRBD1 matching 8 bases. The CDR3 covers 16 residues. Germline CDR1 is ENHRY and CDR2 is SYGVKD. The CDR3 DNA reads as TGTGCCATCAGCGCCCAGGGGGCACGGGGCAATCAGCCCCAGCACTTT. Translation: CAISAQGARGNQPQHF.